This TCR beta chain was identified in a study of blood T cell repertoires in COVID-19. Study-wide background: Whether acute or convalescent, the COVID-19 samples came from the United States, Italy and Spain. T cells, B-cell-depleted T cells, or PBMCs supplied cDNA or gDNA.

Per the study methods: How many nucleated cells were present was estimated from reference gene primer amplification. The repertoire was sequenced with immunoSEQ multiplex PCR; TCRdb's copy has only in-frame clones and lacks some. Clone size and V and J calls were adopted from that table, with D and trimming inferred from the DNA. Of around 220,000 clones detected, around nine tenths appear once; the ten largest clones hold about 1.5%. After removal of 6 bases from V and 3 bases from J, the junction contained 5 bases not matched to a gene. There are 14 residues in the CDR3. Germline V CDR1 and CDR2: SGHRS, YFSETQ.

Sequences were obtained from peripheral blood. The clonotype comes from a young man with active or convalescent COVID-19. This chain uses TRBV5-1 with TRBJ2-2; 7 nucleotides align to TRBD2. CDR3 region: CASTGAGYTGELFF. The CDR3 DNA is TGCGCCAGCACTGGAGCGGGATACACCGGGGAGCTGTTTTTT. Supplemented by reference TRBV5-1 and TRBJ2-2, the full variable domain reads KAGVTQTPRYLIKTRGQQVTLSCSPISGHRSVSWYQQTPGQGLQFLFEYFSETQRNKGNFPGRFSGRQFSNSRSEMNVSTLELGDSALYLCASTGAGYTGELFFGEGSRLTVL.